Listed below are T cell receptor beta chains from one sample, sequenced in a study of metastatic and nonmetastatic thyroid tumors. TCRdb reprocessed the PCR reads using MiXCR. The profile shows 15,000 or so clones, about 33% of them singletons. The sequencing input was tumor tissue. These receptors originate from a male donor with papillary thyroid cancer or a benign thyroid nodule (not recorded which). Some clones in this sample may be carry-over from other donors' samples. Both conserved end residues are part of each CDR3. Each record gives: J gene, clone size, CDR3 length, D gene, V gene, CDR3 protein, CDR3 DNA. The D gene is left open where the match is weak. The size field is filled for only some rows; it gives once, few, many or a size class.

TRBJ2-7	large	15	TRBD2	TRBV6-1	CASSEASGSSYEQYF	TGTGCCAGCAGTGAAGCTAGCGGGAGCTCCTACGAGCAGTACTTC
TRBJ2-7	medium-sized	12	-	TRBV7-9	CASSVLTYEQYF	TGTGCCAGCAGCGTTCTTACCTACGAGCAGTACTTC
TRBJ2-7	many	15	TRBD2	TRBV19	CASSSPGYAAGPANF	TGTGCCAGTAGTTCCCCGGGGTATGCAGCGGGGCCGGCCAACTTC
TRBJ2-7	-	13	TRBD1	TRBV2	CASKTGGLYEQYF	TGTGCCAGCAAGACAGGGGGTCTCTACGAGCAGTACTTC
TRBJ2-7	-	14	-	TRBV7-9	CASRPRGASLEQYF	TGTGCCAGCAGACCGAGGGGCGCTTCCCTCGAGCAGTACTTC
TRBJ2-5	many	14	-	TRBV11-3	CASSSGTLGETQYF	TGTGCCAGCAGCTCCGGGACTCTTGGAGAGACCCAGTACTTC
TRBJ1-2	-	14	-	TRBV7-8	CASSSSGLREGYTF	TGTGCCAGCAGCTCCTCGGGACTCCGTGAGGGCTACACCTTC
TRBJ2-2	few	15	-	TRBV28	CASSHQGMGTGELFF	TGTGCCAGCAGTCACCAGGGTATGGGCACCGGGGAGCTGTTTTTT
TRBJ1-5	-	12	-	TRBV27	CASRKGNQPQHF	TGTGCCAGCAGGAAAGGGAATCAGCCCCAGCATTTT
TRBJ1-2	-	16	-	TRBV6-1	CASSERQGTSGYGYTF	TGTGCCAGCAGTGAACGCCAGGGCACGAGTGGCTATGGCTACACCTTC
TRBJ1-2	-	13	-	TRBV27	CASSLGGHYGYTF	TGTGCCAGCAGTTTAGGCGGGCACTATGGCTACACCTTC
TRBJ1-1	medium-sized	14	TRBD1	TRBV19	CASTPQGANTEAFF	TGTGCCAGTACCCCCCAGGGGGCCAACACTGAAGCTTTCTTT
TRBJ1-3	many	14	-	TRBV5-5	CASSTAGSGNTIYF	TGTGCCAGCAGCACGGCGGGATCTGGAAACACCATATATTTT
TRBJ2-3	many	15	TRBD2	TRBV6-1	CASSELAGGPDTQYF	TGTGCCAGCAGTGAATTAGCGGGAGGGCCAGATACGCAGTATTTT
TRBJ1-6	many	16	TRBD1	TRBV5-4	CASSQGGQAVDSPLHF	TGTGCCAGCAGCCAGGGGGGACAGGCAGTGGATTCACCCCTCCACTTT
TRBJ2-5	-	11	-	TRBV7-9	CASSIPETQDF	TGTGCCAGCAGCATCCCAGAGACCCAGGACTTC
TRBJ2-1	-	18	TRBD2	TRBV11-2	CASSPGRAGGLGYNEQFF	TGTGCCAGCAGCCCCGGCCGGGCGGGAGGGCTCGGCTACAATGAGCAGTTCTTC
TRBJ2-7	-	14	-	TRBV10-1	CASSEGGTLGEQYF	TGCGCCAGCAGTGAAGGGGGGACCCTCGGTGAGCAGTACTTC
TRBJ2-3	-	15	-	TRBV10-2	CASSLIGLGTDTQYF	TGCGCCAGCAGCCTAATAGGGCTGGGCACCGATACTCAGTATTTT
TRBJ2-1	few	13	TRBD2	TRBV12-3/TRBV12-4	CASSRTSDNEQFF	TGTGCCAGCAGCCGGACTAGCGACAATGAGCAGTTCTTC
TRBJ1-1	many	13	-	TRBV24-1	CATSGHPNTEAFF	TGTGCCACCAGTGGACACCCGAACACTGAAGCTTTCTTT
TRBJ2-7	-	18	TRBD2	TRBV30	CAWRRSSGRAWLGNEQYF	TGTGCCTGGAGGAGATCTAGCGGGAGGGCCTGGTTGGGCAATGAGCAGTACTTC
TRBJ2-1	medium-sized	14	TRBD1	TRBV20-1	CSARDREHYNEQFF	TGCAGTGCGAGGGACAGGGAACACTACAATGAGCAGTTCTTC
TRBJ2-7	-	14	-	TRBV19	CASSHPGGFYEQYF	TGTGCCAGTAGTCACCCAGGGGGGTTCTACGAGCAGTACTTC
TRBJ2-6	-	17	-	TRBV19	CARSGWGAHSGATVLTF	TGTGCCAGGAGTGGATGGGGCGCACACTCTGGGGCCACCGTCCTGACTTTC
TRBJ2-2	-	17	-	TRBV6-1	CASREALGHSNTGELFF	TGTGCCAGCAGGGAGGCGTTGGGACATTCGAACACCGGGGAGCTGTTTTTT
TRBJ2-3	many	16	TRBD1	TRBV7-8	CASSPEVTGGTDTQYF	TGTGCCAGCAGTCCAGAGGTGACAGGGGGCACCGATACGCAGTATTTT
TRBJ2-7	few	16	TRBD2	TRBV19	CANSPLNAGGDYEQYF	TGTGCCAATAGTCCCCTGAACGCGGGGGGGGACTACGAGCAGTACTTC
TRBJ1-1	medium-sized	12	-	TRBV4-2	CASSQRDNEAFF	TGTGCCAGCAGCCAAAGGGACAATGAAGCTTTCTTT
TRBJ1-4	medium-sized	15	-	TRBV11-3	CASSLEGTWSEKLFF	TGTGCCAGCAGCTTAGAGGGGACATGGAGTGAAAAACTGTTTTTT
TRBJ2-5	many	14	TRBD2	TRBV2	CASKGGGAGETQYF	TGTGCCAGCAAGGGCGGGGGGGCCGGTGAGACCCAGTACTTC
TRBJ1-4	many	15	-	TRBV3-1	CASSPGGSTNEKLFF	TGTGCCAGCAGCCCCGGGGGGTCAACTAATGAAAAACTGTTTTTT
TRBJ1-6	-	16	TRBD1	TRBV6-5	CASSPLTGTGNSPLHF	TGTGCCAGCAGTCCTTTAACCGGGACAGGGAATTCACCCCTCCACTTT
TRBJ2-5	-	14	-	TRBV9	CASSVALGSETQYF	TGTGCCAGCAGCGTAGCCCTTGGCTCAGAGACCCAGTACTTC
TRBJ2-5	many	15	-	TRBV7-8	CASSPGLYPEETQYF	TGTGCCAGCAGCCCAGGACTATATCCTGAGGAGACCCAGTACTTC
TRBJ2-7	many	16	TRBD2	TRBV18	CASSPGAGAAAYEQYF	TGTGCCAGCTCACCTGGAGCGGGAGCGGCAGCCTACGAGCAGTACTTC
TRBJ2-7	-	12	-	TRBV28	CASSFWGIEQYF	TGTGCCAGCAGTTTTTGGGGGATCGAGCAGTACTTC
TRBJ1-2	few	16	TRBD1	TRBV28	CASSPQVLTGAYGYTF	TGTGCCAGCAGTCCCCAGGTCCTGACAGGGGCCTATGGCTACACCTTC
TRBJ2-7	-	14	-	TRBV11-2	CASSFGTSNYEQYF	TGTGCCAGCAGCTTCGGGACAAGCAACTACGAGCAGTACTTC
TRBJ1-4	many	13	-	TRBV12-3/TRBV12-4	CASSLVGNEKLFF	TGTGCCAGCAGTTTGGTGGGTAATGAAAAACTGTTTTTT
TRBJ2-1	medium-sized	14	-	TRBV7-9	CASSRAPRGNEQFF	TGTGCCAGCAGCCGGGCACCCCGGGGCAATGAGCAGTTCTTC
TRBJ2-7	many	17	TRBD2	TRBV6-5	CASSYPLGGGGNYEQYF	TGTGCCAGCAGTTACCCCCTTGGTGGCGGGGGGAACTACGAGCAGTACTTC
TRBJ1-1	-	13	-	TRBV6-1	CASSETMNTEAFF	TGTGCCAGCAGTGAGACAATGAACACTGAAGCTTTCTTT
TRBJ2-7	-	13	-	TRBV20-1	CSATTCYSYEQYF	TGCAGTGCCACGACATGCTATTCCTACGAGCAGTACTTC
TRBJ2-2	-	16	-	TRBV5-1	CASSLDWSLNTGELFF	TGCGCCAGCAGCTTGGATTGGTCCCTGAACACCGGGGAGCTGTTTTTT
TRBJ2-2	-	12	-	TRBV27	CASSLGGRELFF	TGTGCCAGCAGTTTGGGGGGGCGGGAGCTGTTTTTT
TRBJ1-2	once	12	-	TRBV11-2	CASSSDGHGYTF	TGTGCCAGCAGCTCCGATGGCCATGGCTACACCTTC
TRBJ2-7	few	14	TRBD2	TRBV28	CASSLSAGVREQYF	TGTGCCAGCAGTTTATCCGCGGGAGTGCGAGAGCAGTACTTC
TRBJ2-6	many	16	-	TRBV3-1	CASSPGHDWGANVLTF	TGTGCCAGCAGCCCCGGGCATGACTGGGGGGCCAACGTCCTGACTTTC
TRBJ2-6	-	16	-	TRBV20-1	CSASDSLLSGANVLTF	TGCAGTGCTAGCGACAGTTTGCTCTCTGGGGCCAACGTCCTGACTTTC
TRBJ2-1	-	14	-	TRBV30	CAWSGETGYNEQFF	TGTGCCTGGAGTGGTGAGACAGGCTACAATGAGCAGTTCTTC
TRBJ1-2	-	14	-	TRBV7-2	CASSLIVANYGYTF	TGTGCCAGCAGCTTAATAGTGGCTAACTATGGCTACACCTTC
TRBJ1-2	-	16	TRBD1	TRBV30	CAWGPYQTGKGYGYTF	TGTGCCTGGGGCCCCTACCAGACAGGGAAAGGCTATGGCTACACCTTC